These 20 T cell receptor beta chains came from one sample sequenced in a study of blood T cell repertoires in COVID-19. Repertoires were generated with immunoSEQ multiplex PCR, while TCRdb's copy carries only in-frame clones and drops some. The sample lists about 180,000 clones, roughly 84% occurring once. Sequencing was carried out using peripheral blood. These receptors were collected from a middle-aged woman with COVID-19, enrolled during active disease.

The chain joins TRBV15 to TRBJ1-6; the D gene is possibly TRBD1 (6 bases). The germline V gene encodes CDR1 LNHNV and CDR2 YYDKDF (reference sequence). This CDR3 has 18 amino acids. Between the trimmed V and J ends, which lost 3 bases and 2 bases, there was a span of 17 bases. The CDR3 DNA reads TGTGCCACCAGCAGTCGACCGGACAGATCGCCCTATAATTCACCCCTCCACTTT. Translated, it gives CATSSRPDRSPYNSPLHF. The full variable domain, in which reference TRBV15 and TRBJ1-6 provide the parts outside the CDR3, is DAMVIQNPRYQVTQFGKPVTLSCSQTLNHNVMYWYQQKSSQAPKLLFHYYDKDFNNEADTPDNFQSRRPNTSFCFLDIRSPGLGDTAMYLCATSSRPDRSPYNSPLHFGNGTRLTVT.

This clone was seen a few times. The CDR3 here is CASSGNYGYTF. The CDR3 coding sequence is TGTGCCAGCTCAGGGAACTATGGCTACACCTTC. The chain couples TRBV6-5 to TRBJ1-2; TRBD1 might be the D (5 bases). From germline, CDR1 is MNHEY and CDR2 SVGAGI. Trimming stripped 8 bases from V and 2 bases from J, with 6 bases between. The CDR3 runs to 11 residues.

The J gene is TRBJ1-1, the V gene TRBV24-1, with 9 bases matching TRBD1. The trim removed 0 bases at V and 3 bases at J, leaving 1 base unmatched. The CDR3 is made up of 15 amino acids. Germline CDR1 KGHDR, CDR2 SFDVKD. The CDR3 region is CATSDLWTGDTEAFF. As DNA, the CDR3 is TGTGCCACCAGTGATTTGTGGACAGGGGACACTGAAGCTTTCTTT.

The gene calls are TRBV18 and TRBJ2-3, with a possible D match to TRBD2 (6 bases). The CDR3 has 16 amino acids. Looked up from germline, CDR1 is KGHSH and CDR2 is LQKENI. V lost 0 bases, J lost 2 bases, and 12 bases lay in between. In nucleotides, the CDR3 is TGTGCCAGCTCACCACCGGAGGGACCCTTCACAGATACGCAGTATTTT. Amino acids: CASSPPEGPFTDTQYF.

The chain employs TRBV6-5 and TRBJ2-6; 7 bases agree with TRBD1. Germline V gene lookup returns CDR1 MNHEY and CDR2 SVGAGI. The CDR3 runs to 14 residues. V trimming: 9 bases; J trimming: 4 bases; junction bases outside the gene matches: 6. As DNA, the CDR3 is TGTGCCAGTTTCGGACAGGCCGGGGCCAACGTCCTGACTTTC. Encoded protein: CASFGQAGANVLTF.

V and J are TRBV19 and TRBJ1-3; no definite D call. The length of the CDR3 is 15 residues. Germline values: CDR1 LNHDA, CDR2 SQIVND (reference sequence). V lost 8 bases and J lost 0, with 14 bases in between. CDR3 sequence reads: CASSLGPYSGNTIYF. Here the CDR3 DNA reads TGTGCCAGTTCGCTAGGTCCTTACTCTGGAAACACCATATATTTT.

The gene calls are TRBV7-3 and TRBJ2-1; 8 bases line up with TRBD2. CDR3 length: 17 amino acids. The ends lost 5 bases at V and 6 bases at J; junction bases unmatched: 15. Germline V gives CDR1 SGHTA, CDR2 FQGTGA. The CDR3 spells CASSPREGRPRSNEQFF. In DNA form, the CDR3 reads TGTGCCAGCAGCCCCCGGGAGGGCCGTCCCCGAAGCAATGAGCAGTTCTTC.

V usage is TRBV27 and J usage is TRBJ1-2, with D hard to call. The CDR3 consists of 14 residues. Per the germline V gene, CDR1 is MNHEY and CDR2 is SMNVEV (reference sequence). V was trimmed by 7 bases and J by 0 bases, leaving 12 bases between them. CDR3 region: CASKGGSANYGYTF. CDR3 in DNA: TGTGCCAGCAAAGGAGGGTCAGCTAACTATGGCTACACCTTC.

The chain uses TRBV3-1 (or the pseudogene TRBV3-2) and TRBJ2-1, with 10 bases matching TRBD2. The V gene's germline CDR1 is LGHDT and CDR2 YNNKEL (reference sequence). The CDR3 runs to 16 residues. The V gene end was trimmed by 2 bases and the J gene end by 6 bases; junction bases not matched to a gene: 7. CDR3 sequence (DNA): TGTGCCAGCAGCCAAACGGCGGCTAGCGGGAGCAATGAGCAGTTCTTC. Its translation is CASSQTAASGSNEQFF.

This clone was observed a single time. The gene calls are TRBV6-5 and TRBJ2-7; 11 nucleotides match TRBD2. The CDR3 has 13 residues. Germline trimming cut 6 bases from V and 5 bases from J; bases unmatched to any gene: 3. Germline CDR1 is MNHEY and CDR2 is SVGAGI. The CDR3 DNA sequence: TGTGCCAGCAGAGCGACTAGCGGGAACGAGCAGTACTTC. Translation: CASRATSGNEQYF.

The chain employs TRBV6-1 and TRBJ2-1, with D maybe TRBD1 (6 bases). V was pared by 1 base and J by 11 bases, with 15 bases between. The CDR3 is made up of 14 amino acids. CDR1 and CDR2 from the germline V gene are MNHNS and SASEGT. Written as DNA, the CDR3 is TGTGCCAGCAGTGAAGTCAGTGGACAGTCCAAGCAGTTCTTC. It specifies CASSEVSGQSKQFF.

This clone was picked up one time. CDR3 sequence reads: CSVAHRGPQQQFF. The CDR3, as DNA: TGCAGCGTTGCCCACAGGGGACCTCAGCAGCAGTTCTTC. The rearrangement joins TRBV29-1 to TRBJ2-1; 7 positions match TRBD1. The CDR3 sequence is 13 residues long. Unmatched junction bases numbered 11, after V lost 4 bases and J lost 11 bases. Germline V lookup: CDR1 SQVTM, CDR2 ANQGSEA.

This chain joins TRBV4-1 and TRBJ1-5, with D possibly matching TRBD1 (5 bases). Germline V gives CDR1 MGHRA, CDR2 YSYEKL. V lost 0 bases and J lost 9, with 12 bases in between. The CDR3 covers 14 residues. The CDR3 DNA reads TGCGCCAGCAGCCAAGAAATGGGGCGGAGGCCCCAGCATTTT. Its translation: CASSQEMGRRPQHF.

The chain recombines TRBV7-9 with TRBJ2-7, with D perhaps matching TRBD1 (7 bases). CDR3 size: 14 residues. The V and J ends lost 5 bases and 1 base respectively, with 12 bases between them. The V gene's germline CDR1 is SEHNR and CDR2 FQNEAQ (reference sequence). The CDR3: CASSAAGGSYEQYF. CDR3 DNA: TGTGCCAGCAGCGCTGCAGGGGGGTCCTACGAGCAGTACTTC.

The chain recombines TRBV18 with TRBJ2-3, with 9 nucleotides matching TRBD2. Germline lookup yields CDR1 KGHSH and CDR2 LQKENI. Unmatched junction bases numbered 3, after V lost 0 bases and J lost 2 bases. This CDR3 spans 16 amino acids. The CDR3 nucleotides are TGTGCCAGCTCACCACCCGGCGGGAGGGCCACAGATACGCAGTATTTT. Translating it yields CASSPPGGRATDTQYF. Complete variable domain (other parts from reference TRBV18 and TRBJ2-3): NAGVMQNPRHLVRRRGQEARLRCSPMKGHSHVYWYRQLPEEGLKFMVYLQKENIIDESGMPKERFSAEFPKEGPSILRIQQVVRGDSAAYFCASSPPGGRATDTQYFGPGTRLTVL.

The CDR3: CASSSDRDYGYTF. The DNA for the CDR3 is TGTGCCAGCAGCTCGGACAGGGACTATGGCTACACCTTC. The chain uses TRBV7-9 and TRBJ1-2; TRBD1 aligns across 8 bases. V was pared by 4 bases and J by 3 bases, with 1 base of the junction left unmatched. The CDR3 covers 13 residues. CDR1 is SEHNR, CDR2 FQNEAQ, per germline (reference sequence).

This rearrangement joins TRBV5-1 to TRBJ2-3; 9 nucleotides line up with TRBD2. Germline V gene lookup returns CDR1 SGHRS and CDR2 YFSETQ. The junction had 17 bases not matched to a gene; V was cut back by 4 bases and J by 2 bases. The CDR3 is made up of 19 amino acids. In DNA form, the CDR3 reads TGCGCCAGCAGCCGATTGGGAATAGCGGGGGACCGGAACACAGATACGCAGTATTTT. Its translation: CASSRLGIAGDRNTDTQYF.

The chain has TRBV5-3 and TRBJ2-1, with a possible D match to TRBD2 (6 bases). TRBV5-3 is an ORF; its function is uncertain. The CDR3 covers 12 residues. V shed 3 bases and J shed 14 bases, with 15 bases lying between them. The CDR3 sequence is CARSSGLLLEFF. In nucleotides, the CDR3 is TGTGCCAGAAGCTCGGGACTGCTGTTGGAGTTCTTC.

This rearrangement joins TRBV2 to TRBJ2-2; D is unclear. Trimming took 11 bases from V and 1 from J, leaving 14 bases between them. This CDR3 comprises 14 residues. CDR1 is SNHLY, CDR2 FYNNEI, per germline. This chain's CDR3 is CAEHSTWNTGELFF. CDR3 DNA: TGTGCCGAGCACAGCACCTGGAACACCGGGGAGCTGTTTTTT.

This chain connects TRBV12-3 or TRBV12-4 to TRBJ1-2; 10 nucleotides match TRBD1. This CDR3 comprises 13 residues. The V gene end was trimmed by 6 bases and the J gene end by 8 bases; junction bases not matched to a gene: 6. CDR3 protein: CASSRQGAGGYTF. For the CDR3, the DNA is TGTGCCAGCAGCCGACAGGGGGCGGGGGGCTACACCTTC.